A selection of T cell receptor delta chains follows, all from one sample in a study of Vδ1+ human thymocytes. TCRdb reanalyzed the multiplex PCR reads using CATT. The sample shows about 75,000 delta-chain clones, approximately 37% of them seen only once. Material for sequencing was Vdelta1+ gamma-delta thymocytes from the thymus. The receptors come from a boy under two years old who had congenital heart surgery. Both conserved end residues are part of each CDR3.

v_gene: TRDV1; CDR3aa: CALGAPSRTGGYTDKLIF
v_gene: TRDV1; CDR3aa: CALGETPRCANSWLGLNTDKLIF
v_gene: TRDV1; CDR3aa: CALGGPVGWGTNTDKLIF
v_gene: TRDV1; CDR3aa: CALGDPTVLGGLHDKLIF
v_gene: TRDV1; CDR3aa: CALGEHPRVLGDTPDKLIF
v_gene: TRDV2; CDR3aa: CASWSYGEPDKLIF
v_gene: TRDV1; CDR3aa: CALGDTSYWGIFADKLIF
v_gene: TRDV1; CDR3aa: CALGDSSPPLQLLTVGGDKLIF
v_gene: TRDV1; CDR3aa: CALGELLAAVAGEGDDTDKLIF
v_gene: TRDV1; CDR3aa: CALGEPSFNLETDKLIF
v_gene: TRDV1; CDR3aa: CALGACPAVTDKLIF
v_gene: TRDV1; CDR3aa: CALGELPWGSPKLIF
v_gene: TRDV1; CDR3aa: CALGEYGLYQTGGYCTDKLIF
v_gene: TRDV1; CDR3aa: CALGELKTSGGVAKLIF
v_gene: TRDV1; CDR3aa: CALGDPPLRGIGTDKLIF
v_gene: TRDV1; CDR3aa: CALGERFPIDWYTDKLIF